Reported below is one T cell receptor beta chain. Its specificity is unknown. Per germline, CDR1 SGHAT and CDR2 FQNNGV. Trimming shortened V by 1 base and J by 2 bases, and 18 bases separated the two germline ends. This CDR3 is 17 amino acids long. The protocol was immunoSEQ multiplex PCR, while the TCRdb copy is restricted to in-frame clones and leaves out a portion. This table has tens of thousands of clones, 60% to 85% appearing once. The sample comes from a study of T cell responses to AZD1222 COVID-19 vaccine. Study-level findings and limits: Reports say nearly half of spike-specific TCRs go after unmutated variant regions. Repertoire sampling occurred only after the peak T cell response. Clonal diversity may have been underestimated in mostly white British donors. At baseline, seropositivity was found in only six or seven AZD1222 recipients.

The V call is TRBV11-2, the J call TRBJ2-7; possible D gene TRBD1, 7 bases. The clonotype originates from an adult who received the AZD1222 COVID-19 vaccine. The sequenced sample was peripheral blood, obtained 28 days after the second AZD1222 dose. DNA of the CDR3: TGTGCCAGCAGCTTAGCCCGCTCGGAGGGGGCCCCCTACGAGCAGTACTTC. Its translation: CASSLARSEGAPYEQYF.